These 32 T cell receptor beta chains share one sample of origin, sequenced in a study of immune cell composition in non-small cell lung cancer. Assay: immunoSEQ multiplex PCR; the TCRdb copy retains only in-frame clones and omits some. Among over 9,500 clones, around 60% were seen once, and the ten largest hold 18%. Sequences were obtained from lung tumor tissue. Receptors were obtained from a human donor with non-small cell lung cancer.

CDR3: CASSLVGGLLGDEKLFF. The CDR3 DNA follows: TGTGCCAGCAGCTTAGTAGGAGGGCTTTTAGGAGATGAAAAACTGTTTTTT. This chain links TRBV7-9 with TRBJ1-4; D is ambiguous. Looked up from germline, CDR1 is SEHNR and CDR2 is FQNEAQ (reference sequence). CDR3 size: 17 residues. V lost 1 base, J lost 6 bases, and 18 bases lay in between. The full variable domain, in which reference TRBV7-9 and TRBJ1-4 provide the parts outside the CDR3, is DTGVSQNPRHKITKRGQNVTFRCDPISEHNRLYWYRQTLGQGPEFLTYFQNEAQLEKSRLLSDRFSAERPKGSFSTLEIQRTEQGDSAMYLCASSLVGGLLGDEKLFFGSGTQLSVL.

The chain is built from TRBV7-3 and TRBJ2-3; the match to TRBD2 covers 8 bases. The germline V gene encodes CDR1 SGHTA and CDR2 FQGTGA. V shed 2 bases and J 4 bases; nucleotides not matched to a gene: 8. This CDR3 comprises 16 residues. The CDR3 region is CASSLGAGLGADTQYF. CDR3 DNA: TGTGCCAGCAGCTTAGGGGCGGGACTAGGGGCAGATACGCAGTATTTT.

This clone is labeled as medium-sized. The chain joins TRBV4-3 to TRBJ2-3; 7 nucleotides match TRBD1. CDR3 length equals 15 residues. Germline CDR1 reads LGHNA; CDR2 reads YSLEER. The trim removed 3 bases at V and 1 base at J, leaving 4 bases unmatched. The CDR3 loop reads CASSHDRAGTDTQYF. In nucleotides, the CDR3 is TGCGCCAGCAGCCACGACAGGGCGGGCACAGATACGCAGTATTTT.

The chain is built from TRBV4-1 and TRBJ2-3; maybe TRBD2 (5 bases). The CDR3 is 17 residues long. V dropped 2 bases and J dropped 5 bases, with 20 bases sitting between them. Germline-derived CDR1 and CDR2 are MGHRA and YSYEKL. The CDR3: CASSQPGRELAGDTQYF. The CDR3 region has the DNA TGCGCCAGCAGCCAACCCGGTAGGGAGCTAGCTGGAGATACGCAGTATTTT.

The chain couples TRBV4-1 to TRBJ2-7; 7 bases map to TRBD2. Germline trimming cut 1 base from V and 2 bases from J; bases unmatched to any gene: 5. The V gene's germline CDR1 is MGHRA and CDR2 YSYEKL. The CDR3 runs to 15 residues. This chain's CDR3 is CASSQAREGPYEQYF. The DNA for the CDR3 is TGCGCCAGCAGCCAAGCGAGGGAGGGCCCCTACGAGCAGTACTTC.

The V gene is TRBV5-1, the J gene TRBJ2-1; 13 bases fit TRBD2. Trimming cost V 1 base and J 5 bases; bases outside gene matches: 6. This CDR3 contains 17 residues. Per germline, CDR1 SGHRS and CDR2 YFSETQ. CDR3 DNA: TGCGCCAGCAGCTTGACTGGGACTAGCGGGGACCACAATGAGCAGTTCTTC. It specifies CASSLTGTSGDHNEQFF.

This clone was recorded a few times. This chain connects TRBV9 to TRBJ2-1; 8 positions agree with TRBD1. Trimming removed 3 bases from V and 5 bases from J; junction bases left unmatched: 16. This CDR3 contains 18 residues. Germline V gene data show CDR1 as SGDLS and CDR2 as YYNGEE. CDR3 loop: CASSADPADRVLHNEQFF. CDR3 DNA: TGTGCCAGCAGCGCGGACCCTGCGGACAGGGTTCTTCACAATGAGCAGTTCTTC. Using reference TRBV9 and TRBJ2-1 for the parts outside the CDR3, the full variable domain is DSGVTQTPKHLITATGQRVTLRCSPRSGDLSVYWYQQSLDQGLQFLIQYYNGEERAKGNILERFSAQQFPDLHSELNLSSLELGDSALYFCASSADPADRVLHNEQFFGPGTRLTVL.

J is TRBJ2-2 and V is TRBV2, with D uncertain. This CDR3 is 14 amino acids long. Trimming shortened V by 4 bases and J by 0 bases, and 6 bases separated the two germline ends. Germline V gene lookup returns CDR1 SNHLY and CDR2 FYNNEI. The CDR3 nucleotides are TGTGCCAGCAGTGCGCGTCCGAACACCGGGGAGCTGTTTTTT. Amino acids: CASSARPNTGELFF.

The V call is TRBV7-2, the J call TRBJ2-7; no definite D call. The CDR3 has 12 amino acids. V lost 4 bases and J lost 0, with 4 bases in between. Per the germline V gene, CDR1 is SGHTA and CDR2 is FQGNSA. CDR3 sequence reads: CASSWSSYEQYF. The CDR3 coding sequence is TGTGCCAGCAGCTGGAGCTCCTACGAGCAGTACTTC.

This clone occurred a few times. This chain joins TRBV20-1 and TRBJ2-5, with D unclear. The CDR3 loop spans 10 amino acids. Per the germline V gene, CDR1 is DFQATT and CDR2 is SNEGSKA (reference sequence). Trimming cost V 3 bases and J 7 bases, with 6 bases left between them. The CDR3 protein is CSASGLTQYF. The CDR3, as DNA: TGCAGTGCTAGCGGGTTGACCCAGTACTTC.

V gene TRBV19 combines with J gene TRBJ2-5, with 7 bases identical to TRBD2. Losses at the gene ends were 6 bases for V and 1 base for J; bases not matched to a gene: 11. This CDR3 has 16 amino acids. Looked up from germline, CDR1 is LNHDA and CDR2 is SQIVND (reference sequence). The CDR3 spells CASSPFGPSGQETQYF. The CDR3 region has the DNA TGTGCCAGTAGCCCCTTCGGGCCTAGCGGCCAAGAGACCCAGTACTTC.

The chain joins TRBV10-1 to TRBJ2-3; D perhaps matches TRBD1 (5 bases). Per the germline V gene, CDR1 is WNHNN and CDR2 is SYGVQD (reference sequence). This CDR3 region has 13 residues. The ends were cut back, 9 bases at V and 5 bases at J, with 15 bases in the middle. In DNA, the CDR3 is TGCGCCAGGGTAGCAGGGAAAGGAGATACGCAGTATTTT. It codes for CARVAGKGDTQYF.

V is TRBV27 and J is TRBJ2-7; 9 positions match TRBD1. Unmatched junction bases numbered 6, after V lost 3 bases and J lost 3 bases. Germline V lookup: CDR1 MNHEY, CDR2 SMNVEV (reference sequence). The CDR3 extends over 15 amino acids. The CDR3 region is CASSFHRGLDYEQYF. CDR3 bases: TGTGCCAGCAGTTTCCACAGGGGGCTAGACTACGAGCAGTACTTC.

This clone was recorded only once. The chain recombines TRBV4-3 with TRBJ2-1; D is perhaps TRBD2 (6 bases). The CDR3 totals 14 residues. The germline CDR1 and CDR2 sequences are LGHNA and YSLEER. The germline V and J ends were trimmed by 3 bases and 7 bases, with 13 bases remaining between them. The CDR3 sequence is CASSQGGAQNEQFF. The CDR3 nucleotides are TGCGCCAGCAGCCAGGGGGGAGCGCAAAATGAGCAGTTCTTC.

This chain joins TRBV5-4 and TRBJ1-2, with D unclear. V shed 2 bases and J shed 7 bases, with 6 bases lying between them. Germline CDR1 is SGHNT and CDR2 is YYREEE (reference sequence). The CDR3 has 11 amino acids. CDR3 sequence (DNA): TGTGCCAGCAGCTTATCGGGTGGCTACACCTTC. Encoded protein: CASSLSGGYTF.

The chain uses TRBV28 and TRBJ2-5; tentatively, D is TRBD1 (6 bases). The V end lost 2 bases, the J end lost 1 base, and 11 bases lay between the germline ends. Per germline, CDR1 MDHEN and CDR2 SYDVKM. The CDR3 has 15 amino acids. CDR3 nucleotides: TGTGCCAGCAGTTTACCTCGACAGGCCCAAGAGACCCAGTACTTC. As protein: CASSLPRQAQETQYF.

The chain joins TRBV4-1 to TRBJ2-7, with 8 bases lining up with TRBD1. Germline V gives CDR1 MGHRA, CDR2 YSYEKL. Germline trimming cut 1 base from V and 3 bases from J; bases unmatched to any gene: 2. The length of the CDR3 is 14 residues. The CDR3 nucleotides read TGCGCCAGCAGCCAAGGTGGACAGGGCTACGAGCAGTACTTC. It translates to CASSQGGQGYEQYF.

This clone occurred a few times. The chain joins TRBV4-2 to TRBJ1-1; TRBD1 might be the D (6 bases). This CDR3 region has 16 residues. Germline loops: CDR1 LGHNA, CDR2 YNFKEQ. V was cut by 0 bases and J by 5 bases, with 16 bases left in between. The CDR3 spells CASSQDLLRGGTEAFF. DNA for the CDR3: TGTGCCAGCAGCCAAGATCTTCTCAGGGGTGGGACTGAAGCTTTCTTT.

This clone has only a few counts. V is TRBV5-1 and J is TRBJ2-7; 10 bases are shared with TRBD2. Germline values: CDR1 SGHRS, CDR2 YFSETQ. Germline trimming cut 0 bases from V and 2 bases from J; bases unmatched to any gene: 2. The CDR3 is made up of 15 amino acids. The CDR3 loop is CASSLVLAGTYEQYF. CDR3 DNA: TGCGCCAGCAGCTTGGTACTAGCGGGAACCTACGAGCAGTACTTC.

The chain recombines TRBV28 with TRBJ2-1, with TRBD2 identical over 7 bases. CDR3 length: 14 amino acids. The germline V gene encodes CDR1 MDHEN and CDR2 SYDVKM. Trimming took 5 bases from V and 10 from J; bases not matched to a gene: 11. This CDR3 is CASSRTSVYYEQFF. CDR3 nucleotide sequence: TGTGCCAGCAGTCGAACTAGCGTGTACTACGAGCAGTTCTTC. Drawing the rest from reference TRBV28 and TRBJ2-1, the complete variable domain is DVKVTQSSRYLVKRTGEKVFLECVQDMDHENMFWYRQDPGLGLRLIYFSYDVKMKEKGDIPEGYSVSREKKERFSLILESASTNQTSMYLCASSRTSVYYEQFFGPGTRLTVL.

This clone is medium-sized by share. V and J are TRBV5-4 and TRBJ2-1; 11 bases match TRBD2. This CDR3 region has 16 residues. CDR1 SGHNT and CDR2 YYREEE come from the germline V gene (reference sequence). The junction had 8 bases not matched to a gene; V was cut back by 4 bases and J by 5 bases. The CDR3 coding sequence is TGTGCCAGCAGCCCGGAGGGACTAGCGGAACACAATGAGCAGTTCTTC. This encodes CASSPEGLAEHNEQFF.

J is TRBJ2-7 and V is TRBV28; 10 bases are a match to TRBD1. The CDR3 consists of 17 residues. With V trimmed by 7 bases and J by 2 bases, 14 bases remained unmatched. Per germline, CDR1 MDHEN and CDR2 SYDVKM. CDR3 DNA: TGTGCCAGCACCCTATCAACCTCCGGGACAGGGGCCTACGAGCAGTACTTC. As protein: CASTLSTSGTGAYEQYF.

The rearrangement joins TRBV7-9 to TRBJ2-3, with 7 bases identical to TRBD1. The CDR3 runs to 16 residues. Germline values: CDR1 SEHNR, CDR2 FQNEAQ (reference sequence). With V trimmed by 3 bases and J by 1 base, 7 bases remained unmatched. The CDR3 DNA reads as TGTGCCAGCAGCTTCGGGACAGAGGACCGCACAGATACGCAGTATTTT. Its translation: CASSFGTEDRTDTQYF.

The rearrangement links TRBV7-9 to TRBJ2-7, with 12 bases identical to TRBD2. V trimming: 5 bases; J trimming: 0 bases; junction bases outside the gene matches: 2. This CDR3 has 15 amino acids. Germline CDR1 SEHNR, CDR2 FQNEAQ (reference sequence). The CDR3 DNA reads as TGTGCCAGCAGCCAGGGACTAGCGGGCTCCTACGAGCAGTACTTC. Translated: CASSQGLAGSYEQYF.

The V and J genes are TRBV18 and TRBJ2-7, with TRBD2 identical over 8 bases. Germline V lookup: CDR1 KGHSH, CDR2 LQKENI. The CDR3 runs to 13 residues. Trimming cost V 6 bases and J 6 bases; bases outside gene matches: 7. CDR3 bases: TGTGCCAGCTCCGCGGGAGGTTTGAGCGAGCAGTACTTC. Translating gives CASSAGGLSEQYF.

The chain recombines TRBV30 with TRBJ2-5; unclear D gene. Germline V gives CDR1 GTSNPN, CDR2 SVGIG (reference sequence). The germline V and J ends were trimmed by 4 bases and 0 bases, with 6 bases remaining between them. The CDR3 loop spans 12 amino acids. The CDR3 region is CAWNQNQETQYF. The CDR3 nucleotides are TGTGCCTGGAACCAGAACCAAGAGACCCAGTACTTC.

In this sample, this clone turned up once. V is TRBV23-1 and J is TRBJ1-2, with TRBD1 identical over 9 bases. TRBV23-1 counts as an open reading frame of uncertain function. The CDR3 contains 15 residues. V shed 2 bases, J shed 3 bases, and the junction held 4 bases outside the gene matches. The CDR3 loop is CASSQRTGDHYGYTF. The CDR3 DNA sequence: TGCGCCAGCAGTCAACGGACAGGGGACCACTATGGCTACACCTTC.

J is TRBJ2-5 and V is TRBV9, with TRBD1 matching over 8 bases. Germline V gene lookup returns CDR1 SGDLS and CDR2 YYNGEE. The trim removed 0 bases at V and 5 bases at J, leaving 18 bases unmatched. CDR3 length: 19 residues. The CDR3 region has the DNA TGTGCCAGCAGCGTAGTCGACATCCGGGACAGGTTGGCCCGGGAGACCCAGTACTTC. Encoded protein: CASSVVDIRDRLARETQYF.

This clone was detected once. The genes are TRBV28 and TRBJ1-1; a weak D match, TRBD1 (6 bases). V dropped 6 bases and J dropped 4 bases, with 15 bases sitting between them. Germline loops: CDR1 MDHEN, CDR2 SYDVKM. The CDR3 runs to 14 residues. CDR3 in DNA: TGTGCCAGCAGATCCACAGGGCCCCCCACTGAAGCTTTCTTT. Its translation: CASRSTGPPTEAFF.

V is TRBV6-6 and J is TRBJ2-5, with TRBD2 matching over 7 bases. This CDR3 has 13 residues. The V gene's germline CDR1 is MNHNY and CDR2 SVGAGI (reference sequence). The trim removed 6 bases at V and 6 bases at J, leaving 7 bases unmatched. CDR3 amino acids: CASSTGREKTQYF. The CDR3 DNA reads as TGTGCCAGCAGCACGGGGAGGGAAAAGACCCAGTACTTC.

The chain has TRBV7-9 and TRBJ1-2; perhaps TRBD1 as D (5 bases). Germline V lookup: CDR1 SEHNR, CDR2 FQNEAQ (reference sequence). V shed 7 bases and J shed 3 bases, with 24 bases lying between them. The CDR3 is 17 residues long. CDR3 sequence: CASTRGLRTGGDYGYTF. The CDR3 coding sequence is TGTGCCAGCACCAGAGGGCTCCGGACGGGGGGTGACTATGGCTACACCTTC.

The chain is built from TRBV2 and TRBJ2-1; D gene ambiguous. CDR1 is SNHLY, CDR2 FYNNEI, per germline. The CDR3 sequence is 11 residues long. V lost 8 bases and J lost 3, with 5 bases in between. This CDR3 reads CASSYYNEQFF. The CDR3 bases are TGTGCCAGCTCGTACTACAATGAGCAGTTCTTC.